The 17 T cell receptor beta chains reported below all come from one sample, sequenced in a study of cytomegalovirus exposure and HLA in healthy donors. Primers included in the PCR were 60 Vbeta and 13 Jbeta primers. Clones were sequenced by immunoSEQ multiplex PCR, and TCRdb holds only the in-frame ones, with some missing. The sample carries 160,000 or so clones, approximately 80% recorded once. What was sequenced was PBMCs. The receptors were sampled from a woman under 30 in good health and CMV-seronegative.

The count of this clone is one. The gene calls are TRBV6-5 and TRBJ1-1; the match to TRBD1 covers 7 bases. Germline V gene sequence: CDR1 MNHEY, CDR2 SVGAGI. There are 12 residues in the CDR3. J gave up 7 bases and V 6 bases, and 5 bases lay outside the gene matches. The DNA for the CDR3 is TGTGCCAGCAGACAGGGGAGATATGAAGCTTTCTTT. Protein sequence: CASRQGRYEAFF.

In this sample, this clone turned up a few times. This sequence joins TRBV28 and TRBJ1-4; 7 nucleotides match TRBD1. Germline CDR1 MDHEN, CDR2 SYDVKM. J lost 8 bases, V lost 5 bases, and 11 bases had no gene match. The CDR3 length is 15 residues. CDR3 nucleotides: TGTGCCAGCAGTCGGGGACAGACTAGGTGGGAAAAACTGTTTTTT. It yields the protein CASSRGQTRWEKLFF.

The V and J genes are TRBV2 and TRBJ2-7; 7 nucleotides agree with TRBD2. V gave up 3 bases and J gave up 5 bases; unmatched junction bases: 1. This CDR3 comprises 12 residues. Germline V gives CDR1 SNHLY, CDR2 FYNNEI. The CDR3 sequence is CASSEGGDEQYF. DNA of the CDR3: TGTGCCAGCAGTGAGGGAGGGGACGAGCAGTACTTC.

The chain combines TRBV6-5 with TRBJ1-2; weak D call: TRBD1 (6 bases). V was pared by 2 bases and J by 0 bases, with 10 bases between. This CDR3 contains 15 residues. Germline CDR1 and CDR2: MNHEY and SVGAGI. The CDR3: CASSYDRKTNYGYTF. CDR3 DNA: TGTGCCAGCAGTTACGACAGGAAGACTAACTATGGCTACACCTTC.

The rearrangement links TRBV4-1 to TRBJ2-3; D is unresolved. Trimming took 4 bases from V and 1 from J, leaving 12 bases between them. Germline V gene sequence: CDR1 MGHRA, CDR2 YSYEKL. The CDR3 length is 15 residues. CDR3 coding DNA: TGCGCCAGCAGCCGAGACCCATTTGGCACAGATACGCAGTATTTT. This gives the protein CASSRDPFGTDTQYF.

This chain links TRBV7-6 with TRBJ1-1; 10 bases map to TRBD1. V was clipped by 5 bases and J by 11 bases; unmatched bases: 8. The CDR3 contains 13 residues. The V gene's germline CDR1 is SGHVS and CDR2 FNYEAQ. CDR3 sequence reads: CASSPNRDRGAFF. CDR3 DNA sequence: TGTGCCAGCAGCCCAAACCGGGACAGGGGTGCTTTCTTT. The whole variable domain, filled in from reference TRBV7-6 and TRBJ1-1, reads GAGVSQSPRYKVTKRGQDVALRCDPISGHVSLYWYRQALGQGPEFLTYFNYEAQQDKSGLPNDRFSAERPEGSISTLTIQRTEQRDSAMYRCASSPNRDRGAFFGQGTRLTVV.

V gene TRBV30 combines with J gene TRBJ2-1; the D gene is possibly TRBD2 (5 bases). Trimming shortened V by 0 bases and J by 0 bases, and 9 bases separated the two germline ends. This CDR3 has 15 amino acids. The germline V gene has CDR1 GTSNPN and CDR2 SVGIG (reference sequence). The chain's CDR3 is CAWSVLDFSYNEQFF. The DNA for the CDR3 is TGTGCCTGGAGTGTACTAGATTTCTCCTACAATGAGCAGTTCTTC.

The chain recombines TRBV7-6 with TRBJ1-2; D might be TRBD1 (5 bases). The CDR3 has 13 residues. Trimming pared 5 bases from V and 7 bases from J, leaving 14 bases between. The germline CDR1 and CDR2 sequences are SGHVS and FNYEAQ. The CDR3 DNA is TGTGCCAGCAGCGCGCAGGGCTCTGGTGGCTACACCTTC. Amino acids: CASSAQGSGGYTF. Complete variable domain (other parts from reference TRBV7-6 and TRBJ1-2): GAGVSQSPRYKVTKRGQDVALRCDPISGHVSLYWYRQALGQGPEFLTYFNYEAQQDKSGLPNDRFSAERPEGSISTLTIQRTEQRDSAMYRCASSAQGSGGYTFGSGTRLTVV.

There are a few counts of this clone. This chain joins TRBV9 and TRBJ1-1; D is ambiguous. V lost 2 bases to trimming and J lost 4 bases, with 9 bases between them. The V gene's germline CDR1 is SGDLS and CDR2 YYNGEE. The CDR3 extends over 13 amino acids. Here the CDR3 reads CASSVSGTTEAFF. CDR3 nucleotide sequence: TGTGCCAGCAGCGTCTCAGGAACCACTGAAGCTTTCTTT.

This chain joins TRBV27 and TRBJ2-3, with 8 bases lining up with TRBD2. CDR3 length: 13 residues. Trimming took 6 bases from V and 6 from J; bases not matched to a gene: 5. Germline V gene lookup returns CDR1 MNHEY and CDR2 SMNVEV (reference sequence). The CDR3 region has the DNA TGTGCCAGCAGAATACTAGCGGAGGATACGCAGTATTTT. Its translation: CASRILAEDTQYF.

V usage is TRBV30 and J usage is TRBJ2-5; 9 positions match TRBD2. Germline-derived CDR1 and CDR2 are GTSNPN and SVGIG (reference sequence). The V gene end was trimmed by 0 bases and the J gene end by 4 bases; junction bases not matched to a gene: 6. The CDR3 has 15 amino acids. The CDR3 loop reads CAWSVGGGAGETQYF. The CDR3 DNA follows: TGTGCCTGGAGTGTAGGCGGGGGGGCCGGAGAGACCCAGTACTTC.

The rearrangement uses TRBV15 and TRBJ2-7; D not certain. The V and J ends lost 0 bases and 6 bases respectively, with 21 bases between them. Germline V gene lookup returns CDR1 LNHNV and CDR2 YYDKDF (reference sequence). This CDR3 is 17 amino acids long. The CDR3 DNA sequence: TGTGCCACCAGCAGAGATCTTATGTGGATAGCCTCCGGCGAGCAGTACTTC. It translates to CATSRDLMWIASGEQYF.

CDR3 in amino acids: CASSQEIRDTQYF. DNA of the CDR3: TGCGCCAGCAGCCAAGAGATACGGGATACGCAGTATTTT. The chain has TRBV4-1 and TRBJ2-3; D unclear. The CDR3 consists of 13 residues. Germline CDR1 reads MGHRA; CDR2 reads YSYEKL. Trimming stripped 0 bases from V and 6 bases from J, with 7 bases between.

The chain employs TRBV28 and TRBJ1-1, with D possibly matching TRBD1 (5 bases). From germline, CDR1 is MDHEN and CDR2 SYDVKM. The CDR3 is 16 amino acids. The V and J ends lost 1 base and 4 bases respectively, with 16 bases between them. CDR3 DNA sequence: TGTGCCAGCAGTTTATTCGGCAGGGCGGCCTCCACTGAAGCTTTCTTT. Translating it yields CASSLFGRAASTEAFF.

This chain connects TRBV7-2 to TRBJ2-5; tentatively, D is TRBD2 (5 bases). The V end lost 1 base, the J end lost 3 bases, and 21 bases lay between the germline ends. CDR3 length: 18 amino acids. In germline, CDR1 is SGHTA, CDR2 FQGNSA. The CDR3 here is CASSLERHGEVVKETQYF. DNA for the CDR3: TGTGCCAGCAGCTTAGAACGGCACGGGGAAGTGGTAAAAGAGACCCAGTACTTC.

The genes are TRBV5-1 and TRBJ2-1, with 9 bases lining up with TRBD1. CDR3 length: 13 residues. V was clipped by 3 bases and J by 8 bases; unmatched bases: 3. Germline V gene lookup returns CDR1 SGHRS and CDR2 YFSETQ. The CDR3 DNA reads TGCGCCAGCAGCTCGACAGGGGGGTATGAGCAGTTCTTC. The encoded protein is CASSSTGGYEQFF.

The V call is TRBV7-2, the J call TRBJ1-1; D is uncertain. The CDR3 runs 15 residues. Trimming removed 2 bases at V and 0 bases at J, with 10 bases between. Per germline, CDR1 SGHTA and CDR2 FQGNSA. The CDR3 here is CASSLLPGLNTEAFF. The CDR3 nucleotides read TGTGCCAGCAGCTTACTGCCGGGGTTGAACACTGAAGCTTTCTTT.